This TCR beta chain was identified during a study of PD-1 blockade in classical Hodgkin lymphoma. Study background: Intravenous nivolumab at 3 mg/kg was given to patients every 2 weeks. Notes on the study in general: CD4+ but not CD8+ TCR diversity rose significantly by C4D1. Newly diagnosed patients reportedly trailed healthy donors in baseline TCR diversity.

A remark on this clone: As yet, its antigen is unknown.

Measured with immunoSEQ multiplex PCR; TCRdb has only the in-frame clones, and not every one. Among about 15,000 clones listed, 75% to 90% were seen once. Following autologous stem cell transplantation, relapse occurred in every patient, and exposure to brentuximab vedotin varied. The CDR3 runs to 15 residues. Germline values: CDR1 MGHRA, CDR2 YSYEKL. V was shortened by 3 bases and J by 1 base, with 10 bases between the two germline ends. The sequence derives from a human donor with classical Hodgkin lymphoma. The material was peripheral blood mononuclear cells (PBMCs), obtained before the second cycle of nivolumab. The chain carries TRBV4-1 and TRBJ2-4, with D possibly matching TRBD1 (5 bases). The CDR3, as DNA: TGCGCCAGCAGCCAGCAGGGTTCGGCCAAAAACATTCAGTACTTC. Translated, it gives CASSQQGSAKNIQYF.